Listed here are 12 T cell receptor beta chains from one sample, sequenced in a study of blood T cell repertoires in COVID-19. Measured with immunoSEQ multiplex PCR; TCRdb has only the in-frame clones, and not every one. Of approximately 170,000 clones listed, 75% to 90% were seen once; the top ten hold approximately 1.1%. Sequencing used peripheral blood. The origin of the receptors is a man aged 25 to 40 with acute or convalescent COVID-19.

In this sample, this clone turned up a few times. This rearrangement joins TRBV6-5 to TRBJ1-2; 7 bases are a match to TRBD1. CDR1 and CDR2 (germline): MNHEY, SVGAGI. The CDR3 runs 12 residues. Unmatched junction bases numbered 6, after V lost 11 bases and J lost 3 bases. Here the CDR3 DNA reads TGTGCCGCATTGGGGACAGACTATGGCTACACCTTC. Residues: CAALGTDYGYTF.

CDR3 in amino acids: CASSLGPGKVTQYF. CDR3 DNA: TGTGCCAGCAGCTTAGGTCCAGGGAAGGTGACCCAGTACTTC. The chain combines TRBV7-2 with TRBJ2-5; a possible D gene is TRBD1 (5 bases). V dropped 1 base and J dropped 7 bases, with 13 bases sitting between them. Germline V CDR1 and CDR2: SGHTA, FQGNSA. This CDR3 region has 14 residues.

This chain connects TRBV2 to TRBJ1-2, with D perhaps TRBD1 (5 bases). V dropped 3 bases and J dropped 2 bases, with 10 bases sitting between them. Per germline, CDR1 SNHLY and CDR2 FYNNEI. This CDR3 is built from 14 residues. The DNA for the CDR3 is TGTGCCAGCAGTGATATCCAGGGAAACTATGGCTACACCTTC. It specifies CASSDIQGNYGYTF.

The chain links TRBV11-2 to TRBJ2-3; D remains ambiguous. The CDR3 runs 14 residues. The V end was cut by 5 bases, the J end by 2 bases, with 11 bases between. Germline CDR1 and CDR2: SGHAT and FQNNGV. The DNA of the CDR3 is TGTGCCAGCAGCCCAACGGGTGCCACAGATACGCAGTATTTT. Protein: CASSPTGATDTQYF. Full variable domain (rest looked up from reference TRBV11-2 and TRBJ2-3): EAGVAQSPRYKIIEKRQSVAFWCNPISGHATLYWYQQILGQGPKLLIQFQNNGVVDDSQLPKDRFSAERLKGVDSTLKIQPAKLEDSAVYLCASSPTGATDTQYFGPGTRLTVL.

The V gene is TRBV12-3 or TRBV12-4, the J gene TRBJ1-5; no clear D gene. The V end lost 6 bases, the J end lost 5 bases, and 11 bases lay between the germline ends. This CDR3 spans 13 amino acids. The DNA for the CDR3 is TGTGCCAGCAGCTGGTTTCGGGATCAGCCCCAGCATTTT. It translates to CASSWFRDQPQHF.

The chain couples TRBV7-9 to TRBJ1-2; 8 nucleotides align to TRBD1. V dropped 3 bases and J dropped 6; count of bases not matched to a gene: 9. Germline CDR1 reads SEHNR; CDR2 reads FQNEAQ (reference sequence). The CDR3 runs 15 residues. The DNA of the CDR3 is TGTGCCAGCAGCTTCGGTGCAGGGGGCGCGGATGGCTACACCTTC. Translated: CASSFGAGGADGYTF.

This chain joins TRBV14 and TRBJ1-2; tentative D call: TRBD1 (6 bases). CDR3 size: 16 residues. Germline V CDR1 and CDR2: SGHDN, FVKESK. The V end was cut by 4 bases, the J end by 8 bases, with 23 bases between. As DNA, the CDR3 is TGTGCCAGCAGCCCACAACCTCAGGGGATCGAGCGGGGCTACACCTTC. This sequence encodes CASSPQPQGIERGYTF.

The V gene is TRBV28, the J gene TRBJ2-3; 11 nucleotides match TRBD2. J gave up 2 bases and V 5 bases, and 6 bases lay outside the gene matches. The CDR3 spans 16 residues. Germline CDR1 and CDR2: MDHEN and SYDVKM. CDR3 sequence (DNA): TGTGCCAGCAGTCCCCGACTAGCGGGATTCACAGATACGCAGTATTTT. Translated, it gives CASSPRLAGFTDTQYF.

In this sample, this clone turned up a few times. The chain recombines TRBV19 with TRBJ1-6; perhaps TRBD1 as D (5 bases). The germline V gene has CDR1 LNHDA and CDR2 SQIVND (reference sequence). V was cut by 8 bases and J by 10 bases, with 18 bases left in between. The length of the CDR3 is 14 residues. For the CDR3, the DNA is TGTGCCAGTGCCTATCAGGGCGCTGGGTCACCCCTCCACTTT. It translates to CASAYQGAGSPLHF.

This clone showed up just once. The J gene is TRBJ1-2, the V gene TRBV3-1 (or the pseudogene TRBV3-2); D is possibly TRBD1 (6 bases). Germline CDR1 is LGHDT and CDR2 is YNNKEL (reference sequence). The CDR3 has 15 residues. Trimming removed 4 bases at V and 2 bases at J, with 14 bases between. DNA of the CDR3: TGTGCCAGCAGCCCTCCCGGGACACGAAACTATGGCTACACCTTC. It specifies CASSPPGTRNYGYTF.

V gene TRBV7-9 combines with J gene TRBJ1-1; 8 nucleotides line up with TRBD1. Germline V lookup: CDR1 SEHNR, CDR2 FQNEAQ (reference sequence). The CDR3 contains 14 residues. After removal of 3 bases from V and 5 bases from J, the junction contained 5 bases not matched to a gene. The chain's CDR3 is CASSLQGAMTEAFF. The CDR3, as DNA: TGTGCCAGCAGCTTGCAGGGGGCGATGACTGAAGCTTTCTTT. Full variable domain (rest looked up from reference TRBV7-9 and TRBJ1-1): DTGVSQNPRHKITKRGQNVTFRCDPISEHNRLYWYRQTLGQGPEFLTYFQNEAQLEKSRLLSDRFSAERPKGSFSTLEIQRTEQGDSAMYLCASSLQGAMTEAFFGQGTRLTVV.

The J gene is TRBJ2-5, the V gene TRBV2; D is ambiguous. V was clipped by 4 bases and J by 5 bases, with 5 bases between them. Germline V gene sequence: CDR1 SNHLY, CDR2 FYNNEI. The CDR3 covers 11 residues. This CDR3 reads CASSARETQYF. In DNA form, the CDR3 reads TGTGCCAGCAGTGCTCGGGAGACCCAGTACTTC.